The clone carrying this T cell receptor beta chain was observed a handful of times. The antigen remains unidentified. The CDR3 is made up of 15 amino acids. Making TCR cDNA involved 5'RACE template switching, which added UMIs and a universal primer site. TCRdb called the 5' RACE reads again in MiXCR, with one record for every CDR3 protein. The sample records about 580,000 distinct CDR3 sequences, approximately 16% being singletons. These data come from a study of T cells after yellow fever vaccination. Across the whole study: With SMART-Seq v4 Ultra Low Input, the fractions containing low cell numbers were prepared.

Regarding the study as a whole: On re-exposure, the response was weaker but peaked faster, at day 5 versus 15.

The specimen was PBMCs, collected around 5 days after the first yellow fever vaccination. J is TRBJ1-2 and V is TRBV21-1; no check of the table's D call, TRBD1, against the DNA was made. TRBV21-1 is a known pseudogene. The receptor was isolated from a man aged 18 to 30 who received the YFV17D yellow fever vaccine. CDR3 loop: CASSKRGQVLYGYTF. The CDR3 DNA sequence: TGTGCCAGCAGCAAAAGGGGACAGGTCCTCTATGGCTACACCTTC.